What follows are 17 T cell receptor beta chains derived from one specimen sequenced in a study of T cell repertoires in cytomegalovirus infection. From the reads, TCRdb called clonotypes with MiXCR, one entry per CDR3 protein. The table shows approximately 200,000 distinct CDR3 sequences, with under 25% occurring only once. The source material was CD8+ T cells from PBMCs. The receptors come from a human donor in good health (CMV status not recorded). Some clones in this sample may be carry-over from other donors' samples.

The chain combines TRBV6-1 with TRBJ2-5; 9 bases are shared with TRBD2. Germline V CDR1 and CDR2: MNHNS, SASEGT. The junction had 6 bases not matched to a gene; V was cut back by 5 bases and J by 5 bases. This CDR3 comprises 14 residues. The CDR3 is CASSITGTSETQYF. The DNA of the CDR3 is TGTGCCAGCAGTATCACCGGGACTAGCGAGACCCAGTACTTC.

The rearrangement links TRBV2 to TRBJ2-1, with 8 bases that match TRBD2. CDR3 size: 14 residues. Germline V gives CDR1 SNHLY, CDR2 FYNNEI. Trimming took 8 bases from V and 7 from J; bases not matched to a gene: 10. The DNA of the CDR3 is TGTGCCAGCGGGGAAAGCGGGGGAAGTAATGAGCAGTTCTTC. Translated, it gives CASGESGGSNEQFF.

V gene TRBV28 combines with J gene TRBJ2-4; 7 nucleotides line up with TRBD2. The V and J ends lost 1 base and 5 bases, in that order; junction bases with no gene match: 11. CDR1 and CDR2 (germline): MDHEN, SYDVKM. CDR3 length equals 17 residues. The CDR3 region has the DNA TGTGCCAGCAGTTTATCTTTCGGGGGGTTAGGTCAAAACATTCAGTACTTC. It specifies CASSLSFGGLGQNIQYF.

This clonotype was counted many times. V is TRBV20-1 and J is TRBJ2-1; D is unresolved. CDR1 and CDR2 from the germline V gene are DFQATT and SNEGSKA (reference sequence). The CDR3 loop spans 16 amino acids. Trimming took off 0 bases at V and 4 bases at J, with 16 bases between the two ends. The CDR3 region has the DNA TGCAGTGCTAGAGATCGAGGTCAGACATGGTACAATGAGCAGTTCTTC. Protein: CSARDRGQTWYNEQFF.

This clonotype has at least ten counts. V gene TRBV7-8 combines with J gene TRBJ1-6, with D uncertain. The CDR3 is 17 amino acids. The germline gives CDR1 SGHVS, CDR2 FQNEAQ. The V gene lost 1 base and the J gene lost 0 bases, with 10 bases spanning the gap. The CDR3 DNA reads as TGTGCCAGCAGCTTAGAACCGACGAGCTCCTATAATTCACCCCTCCACTTT. It is translated as CASSLEPTSSYNSPLHF.

Only a few counts were recorded for this clonotype. The V gene is TRBV27, the J gene TRBJ2-5; D may be TRBD1 (5 bases). Germline V gene lookup returns CDR1 MNHEY and CDR2 SMNVEV (reference sequence). V lost 5 bases to trimming and J lost 1 base, with 8 bases between them. The CDR3 length is 13 residues. CDR3 residues: CASSQTAQETQYF. The DNA of the CDR3 is TGTGCCAGCAGTCAGACAGCCCAAGAGACCCAGTACTTC.

To note about this clonotype: Being one base from a much bigger clone, this may be a read error. The CDR3 reads CASSPGQGANYGYTF. The DNA of the CDR3 is TGTGCCAGCAGCCCCGGACAGGGGGCGAACTATGGCTACACCTTC. The rearrangement links TRBV7-9 to TRBJ1-2; 11 bases map to TRBD1. This CDR3 has 15 residues. The J segment lost 2 bases and the V segment lost 5 bases, leaving 4 bases of the junction unmatched. Germline CDR1 is SEHNR and CDR2 is FQNEAQ (reference sequence).

The chain joins TRBV6-2 or TRBV6-3 to TRBJ1-5; 9 nucleotides agree with TRBD1. This CDR3 is 15 amino acids long. After removal of 4 bases from V and 10 bases from J, the junction contained 11 bases not matched to a gene. Germline V gene lookup returns CDR1 MNHEY and CDR2 SVGEGT. CDR3 sequence (DNA): TGTGCCAGCAGTTTGCCCGGGACAGGGTCCTTTCCCCAGCATTTT. As protein: CASSLPGTGSFPQHF.

This clonotype was seen only a few times. This chain uses TRBV19 with TRBJ1-1; D is perhaps TRBD1 (5 bases). The length of the CDR3 is 13 residues. From germline, CDR1 is LNHDA and CDR2 SQIVND (reference sequence). V lost 6 bases and J 3 bases, leaving 11 bases between the germline ends. Here the CDR3 DNA reads TGTGCCAGTAGGGCAGGGTGGTACACTGAAGCTTTCTTT. Translated, it gives CASRAGWYTEAFF.

This clonotype was recorded a few times. J is TRBJ1-2 and V is TRBV12-5, with 9 bases lining up with TRBD1. The CDR3 loop spans 14 amino acids. The germline V gene has CDR1 LGHNT and CDR2 FRNRAP. Losses at the gene ends were 5 bases for V and 2 bases for J; bases not matched to a gene: 3. CDR3 nucleotides: TGTGCTAGTGGTCCAGGGACAGGGAACTATGGCTACACCTTC. Protein product: CASGPGTGNYGYTF.

The CDR3 sequence is CASSWGSSGGGPPKQYF. The CDR3 DNA follows: TGTGCCAGCAGTTGGGGGTCGTCTGGCGGGGGGCCGCCCAAGCAGTACTTC. This chain joins TRBV12-3 or TRBV12-4 and TRBJ2-7; 8 bases agree with TRBD2. The CDR3 runs 17 residues. Unmatched junction bases numbered 19, after V lost 4 bases and J lost 8 bases.

The table lists this clonotype with a few counts. This sequence joins TRBV2 and TRBJ2-7; TRBD1 aligns across 10 bases. V lost 5 bases, J lost 2 bases, and 9 bases stayed unmatched. The CDR3 has 16 amino acids. Germline CDR1 is SNHLY and CDR2 is FYNNEI. DNA of the CDR3: TGTGCCAGCAGTTCATCCACGGGACAGGGGACCTACGAGCAGTACTTC. It codes for CASSSSTGQGTYEQYF.

The genes are TRBV12-5 and TRBJ2-7; 11 nucleotides agree with TRBD2. The CDR3 spans 15 residues. CDR1 and CDR2 (germline): LGHNT, FRNRAP. V gave up 0 bases and J gave up 7 bases; unmatched junction bases: 5. The CDR3 nucleotides are TGTGCTAGTGGTTTGGTAGCACTAGCGGGGGATGAGCAGTACTTC. It codes for CASGLVALAGDEQYF.

This chain links TRBV20-1 with TRBJ2-7, with a weak D call TRBD1 (5 bases). The CDR3 has 15 residues. Trimming stripped 0 bases from V and 6 bases from J, with 18 bases between. CDR1 and CDR2 from the germline V gene are DFQATT and SNEGSKA (reference sequence). CDR3 amino acids: CSARDLGAEVGEQYF. CDR3 in DNA: TGCAGTGCTAGAGATTTAGGGGCTGAGGTAGGCGAGCAGTACTTC.

This clonotype was picked up a small number of times. The gene calls are TRBV4-1 and TRBJ1-6; the D gene is possibly TRBD1 (6 bases). This CDR3 has 17 residues. CDR1 and CDR2 from the germline V gene are MGHRA and YSYEKL. Between the trimmed V and J ends, which lost 3 bases and 0 bases, there was a span of 12 bases. The CDR3 here is CASSQGGQSSYNSPLHF. CDR3 DNA sequence: TGCGCCAGCAGCCAGGGGGGGCAGAGCTCCTATAATTCACCCCTCCACTTT.

CDR3 bases: TGTGCCAGCAGTGAACTAGCGGACACCGGGGAGCTGTTTTTT. Its translation is CASSELADTGELFF. The chain employs TRBV6-1 and TRBJ2-2; 7 positions match TRBD2. V lost 2 bases, J lost 3 bases, and 0 bases stayed unmatched. The CDR3 is 14 amino acids. Per the germline V gene, CDR1 is MNHNS and CDR2 is SASEGT.

The V and J genes are TRBV7-6 and TRBJ1-1, with 8 bases lining up with TRBD1. Germline V gene data show CDR1 as SGHVS and CDR2 as FNYEAQ. This CDR3 spans 15 amino acids. J lost 1 base, V lost 3 bases, and 4 bases had no gene match. CDR3 nucleotide sequence: TGTGCCAGCAGCTTCACAGGGGGGCCGAACACTGAAGCTTTCTTT. Amino acid sequence: CASSFTGGPNTEAFF.